The clone carrying this T cell receptor beta chain was counted a few times. The record originates from a study of blood T cells in healthy people across ages. The CDR3 runs 15 residues. V was clipped by 6 bases and J by 0 bases; unmatched bases: 5. Per germline, CDR1 MNHEY and CDR2 SVGAGI. A second 7 to 11 cycle PCR used barcoded and J-beta primers. TCRdb recomputed calls from the 5' RACE reads with MiXCR, one row per CDR3 protein. The sample consists of 1.2 million to 1.5 million distinct CDR3 sequences, around 42% of them appearing once. This TCR was recovered from a woman between 18 and 29 years old in good health. The sample comprised blood. The genes are TRBV6-5 and TRBJ1-5, with 7 bases aligning to TRBD1. This chain's CDR3 is CASRKTGNSNQPQHF. In DNA, the CDR3 is TGTGCCAGCAGGAAGACAGGGAATAGCAATCAGCCCCAGCATTTT.